Presented here are 16 T cell receptor beta chains from one specimen sequenced in a study of T cell responses to AZD1222 COVID-19 vaccine. TCRdb keeps only in-frame clones here, not all; method: immunoSEQ multiplex PCR. The table records about 150,000 clones, approximately 94% of them present only once. The source material was peripheral blood, sampled on day 0 of AZD1222 vaccination. All receptors come from an adult in good health.

This chain links TRBV5-6 with TRBJ1-4; D not resolved. CDR1 SGHDT and CDR2 YYEEEE come from the germline V gene. The ends were cut back, 0 bases at V and 4 bases at J, with 10 bases in the middle. The CDR3 consists of 15 residues. The CDR3 region is CASSLDSQINEKLFF. For the CDR3, the DNA is TGTGCCAGCAGCTTGGACAGCCAGATTAATGAAAAACTGTTTTTT.

The rearrangement links TRBV6-5 to TRBJ1-1; D is undetermined. Germline CDR1 is MNHEY and CDR2 is SVGAGI. This CDR3 contains 14 residues. V lost 6 bases, J lost 5 bases, and 16 bases lay in between. This chain's CDR3 is CASRLLVAQTEAFF. CDR3 bases: TGTGCCAGCAGGCTTCTGGTGGCCCAGACTGAAGCTTTCTTT.

The chain couples TRBV7-9 to TRBJ1-1, with no clear D. The CDR3 is 15 residues long. Germline V lookup: CDR1 SEHNR, CDR2 FQNEAQ (reference sequence). V shed 3 bases and J shed 8 bases, with 19 bases lying between them. The CDR3 nucleotides read TGTGCCAGCAGCTTGTCGGCGGGGTATGAAACGGAAGCTTTCTTT. This translates into CASSLSAGYETEAFF.

In its sample, this clone was seen a few times. The chain joins TRBV24-1 to TRBJ2-2, with D hard to call. The germline gives CDR1 KGHDR, CDR2 SFDVKD. Trimming removed 7 bases at V and 6 bases at J, with 11 bases between. The CDR3 runs 13 residues. As DNA, the CDR3 is TGTGCCACCAGGGGATCTGGGGCCGGGGAGCTGTTTTTT. It is translated as CATRGSGAGELFF.

In this sample, this clone turned up once. The chain recombines TRBV27 with TRBJ1-2, with D possibly TRBD1 on 5 matching bases. Germline CDR1 reads MNHEY; CDR2 reads SMNVEV (reference sequence). The ends were cut back, 6 bases at V and 4 bases at J, with 12 bases in the middle. This CDR3 comprises 13 residues. This chain's CDR3 is CASRPGRGYGYTF. The CDR3 region has the DNA TGTGCCAGCAGACCAGGGAGGGGCTATGGCTACACCTTC.

This chain links TRBV28 with TRBJ2-7; 9 positions agree with TRBD1. The CDR3 extends over 16 amino acids. Trimming took 4 bases from V and 1 from J; bases not matched to a gene: 8. Germline V gene data show CDR1 as MDHEN and CDR2 as SYDVKM. The CDR3 coding sequence is TGTGCCAGCAGTTCCAATCCGGGACAGGGTTCCTACGAGCAGTACGTC. It is translated as CASSSNPGQGSYEQYV.

The J gene is TRBJ1-4, the V gene TRBV4-2, with 8 bases fitting TRBD1. Germline-derived CDR1 and CDR2 are LGHNA and YNFKEQ. The CDR3 length is 16 residues. J was trimmed by 6 bases and V by 4 bases; bases with no gene match: 10. The CDR3 sequence: CASSRPRQGLDEKLFF. The CDR3 nucleotides read TGTGCCAGCAGCCGCCCCAGACAGGGGTTAGATGAAAAACTGTTTTTT.

This chain uses TRBV5-6 with TRBJ2-1; D perhaps matches TRBD1 (5 bases). Trimming removed 0 bases from V and 7 bases from J, with 14 bases in between. Germline-derived CDR1 and CDR2 are SGHDT and YYEEEE. The CDR3 sequence is 15 residues long. The CDR3 spells CASSLAPGSMNEQFF. The CDR3 region has the DNA TGTGCCAGCAGCTTGGCCCCAGGGTCGATGAATGAGCAGTTCTTC.

The chain links TRBV5-1 to TRBJ2-1; 8 nucleotides agree with TRBD1. J lost 2 bases, V lost 4 bases, and 8 bases had no gene match. The CDR3 consists of 16 residues. Germline loops: CDR1 SGHRS, CDR2 YFSETQ. This CDR3 reads CASSPAGTGPYNEQFF. The DNA of the CDR3 is TGCGCCAGCAGCCCAGCCGGGACAGGACCCTACAATGAGCAGTTCTTC.

The chain combines TRBV6-2 or TRBV6-3 with TRBJ1-1, with 7 positions matching TRBD1. In germline, CDR1 is MNHEY, CDR2 SVGEGT. This CDR3 comprises 13 residues. The V gene end was trimmed by 2 bases and the J gene end by 11 bases; junction bases not matched to a gene: 8. The CDR3 region is CASSYTDREKAFF. In DNA form, the CDR3 reads TGTGCCAGCAGTTACACCGACAGGGAGAAGGCTTTCTTT.

The chain has TRBV10-1 and TRBJ1-1, with D perhaps TRBD1 (5 bases). The CDR3 length is 14 residues. The germline V and J ends were trimmed by 2 bases and 1 base, with 8 bases remaining between them. Germline-derived CDR1 and CDR2 are WNHNN and SYGVQD (reference sequence). In DNA, the CDR3 is TGCGCCAGCAGTGAGGGGACTGGGAACACTGAAGCTTTCTTT. Protein product: CASSEGTGNTEAFF.

CDR3 sequence (DNA): TGCGCCAGCAGCCAAGATTCGGCGGGGCTGGGGGGTGAGCAGTTCTTC. Encoded protein: CASSQDSAGLGGEQFF. The J gene is TRBJ2-1, the V gene TRBV4-3, with TRBD2 as a possible D gene (6 bases). This CDR3 region has 16 residues. Germline CDR1 LGHNA, CDR2 YSLEER. Between the trimmed V and J ends, which lost 0 bases and 9 bases, there was a span of 18 bases.

The chain carries TRBV27 and TRBJ2-1; D is ambiguous. V lost 3 bases and J 8 bases, leaving 8 bases between the germline ends. The CDR3 sequence is 12 residues long. Germline lookup yields CDR1 MNHEY and CDR2 SMNVEV (reference sequence). CDR3 DNA: TGTGCCAGCAGTTTCGTGGGCGATGAGCAGTTCTTC. Its protein product is CASSFVGDEQFF.

The count of this clone is one. The gene calls are TRBV11-2 and TRBJ2-5; the D gene is possibly TRBD1 (5 bases). The CDR3 totals 18 residues. V shed 8 bases and J shed 1 base, with 26 bases lying between them. Germline V lookup: CDR1 SGHAT, CDR2 FQNNGV. The CDR3 bases are TGTGCCAGCGGCCTACACGCACCTTACCAGGGATTCCAAGAGACCCAGTACTTC. The encoded protein is CASGLHAPYQGFQETQYF. Drawing the rest from reference TRBV11-2 and TRBJ2-5, the complete variable domain is EAGVAQSPRYKIIEKRQSVAFWCNPISGHATLYWYQQILGQGPKLLIQFQNNGVVDDSQLPKDRFSAERLKGVDSTLKIQPAKLEDSAVYLCASGLHAPYQGFQETQYFGPGTRLLVL.

The chain combines TRBV7-9 with TRBJ2-2; D unresolved. V shed 1 base and J shed 6 bases, with 9 bases lying between them. The germline gives CDR1 SEHNR, CDR2 FQNEAQ (reference sequence). The CDR3 runs 14 residues. The CDR3 spells CASSLVRAPGELFF. DNA of the CDR3: TGTGCCAGCAGCTTAGTAAGGGCGCCCGGGGAGCTGTTTTTT.

The rearrangement uses TRBV7-6 and TRBJ2-2; the match to TRBD1 covers 7 bases. V lost 5 bases, J lost 7 bases, and 10 bases stayed unmatched. This CDR3 has 15 residues. Germline CDR1 SGHVS, CDR2 FNYEAQ. In nucleotides, the CDR3 is TGTGCCAGCAGCCCCCAGGGACAGCCCCACGGGGAGCTGTTTTTT. This translates into CASSPQGQPHGELFF.